The 15 T cell receptor beta chains presented below share a single source sample, sequenced in a study of vaccination and CD4 T cells after COVID-19. An Oncomine TCR Beta short-read assay was used to sequence the DNA from cultured CD4+ T cells. TCRdb reanalysed the PCR reads using MiXCR and keeps one entry per CDR3 protein. The top ten hold over 12% of the sample, which has over 11,000 distinct CDR3 sequences, 20% to 25% seen once. Treatment: approximately 9-day PBMC culture with coronavirus spike peptide pools or control peptides (ViraFEST assay). These receptors lack a known antigen. Material for sequencing was cultured CD4+ T cells from blood. The receptors here all came from a human donor with COVID-19.

This chain connects TRBV20-1 to TRBJ1-1; 8 nucleotides align to TRBD1. The CDR3 covers 12 residues. Germline V gene lookup returns CDR1 DFQATT and CDR2 SNEGSKA (reference sequence). J lost 3 bases, V lost 7 bases, and 4 bases had no gene match. In DNA, the CDR3 is TGCAGTGTTAAGACAGGGGACACTGAAGCTTTCTTT. Translation gives CSVKTGDTEAFF.

The V gene is TRBV19, the J gene TRBJ2-3, with 9 nucleotides matching TRBD1. The CDR3 is 15 residues long. The V segment lost 2 bases and the J segment 2 bases; nucleotides outside the gene matches: 2. CDR1 and CDR2 from the germline V gene are LNHDA and SQIVND (reference sequence). CDR3 nucleotides: TGTGCCAGTAGTATAAGGACAGGGGCCACAGATACGCAGTATTTT. Encoded protein: CASSIRTGATDTQYF.

The chain carries TRBV20-1 and TRBJ1-2; D is ambiguous. Trimming took off 4 bases at V and 2 bases at J, with 14 bases between the two ends. This CDR3 contains 14 residues. In germline, CDR1 is DFQATT, CDR2 SNEGSKA (reference sequence). The CDR3: CSAIPGLSNYGYTF. CDR3 bases: TGCAGTGCTATCCCCGGGCTATCAAACTATGGCTACACCTTC.

This clonotype came up a few times. This chain connects TRBV5-1 to TRBJ1-6, with a possible D match to TRBD1 (5 bases). The CDR3 totals 15 residues. The V and J ends lost 4 bases and 7 bases respectively, with 15 bases between them. Per the germline V gene, CDR1 is SGHRS and CDR2 is YFSETQ. The CDR3 is CASSPGRGGNSPLHF. CDR3 sequence (DNA): TGCGCCAGCAGCCCCGGAAGGGGAGGGAATTCACCCCTCCACTTT.

The chain joins TRBV5-1 to TRBJ2-3; D unresolved. V was cut by 0 bases and J by 12 bases, with 11 bases left in between. The CDR3 runs 12 residues. In germline, CDR1 is SGHRS, CDR2 YFSETQ. As DNA, the CDR3 is TGCGCCAGCAGCTTGGTATCGGACCTCCAGTATTTT. Its protein is CASSLVSDLQYF.

The V call is TRBV5-5, the J call TRBJ1-1; no reliable D call. Germline assignment: CDR1 SGHKS and CDR2 YYEKEE (reference sequence). V lost 3 bases and J lost 1, with 13 bases in between. The CDR3 runs 15 residues. The CDR3 loop reads CASSYTPAGNTEAFF. CDR3 bases: TGTGCCAGCAGCTATACCCCGGCTGGGAACACTGAAGCTTTCTTT.

The J gene is TRBJ2-3, the V gene TRBV9; weak D call: TRBD1 (6 bases). Trimming removed 3 bases at V and 0 bases at J, with 17 bases between. This CDR3 region has 17 residues. The germline gives CDR1 SGDLS, CDR2 YYNGEE. The DNA of the CDR3 is TGTGCCAGCAGCGCGAAAACCGGGACACGGAGCACAGATACGCAGTATTTT. It specifies CASSAKTGTRSTDTQYF.

In its sample, this clonotype was seen a few times. J is TRBJ2-2 and V is TRBV19; 10 nucleotides match TRBD1. This CDR3 region has 16 residues. Germline CDR1 LNHDA, CDR2 SQIVND (reference sequence). With V trimmed by 5 bases and J by 7 bases, 10 bases remained unmatched. The CDR3 sequence: CASSFRDRGRFGELFF. The CDR3 coding sequence is TGTGCCAGTAGTTTCCGGGACAGGGGACGTTTCGGGGAGCTGTTTTTT.

This clonotype was seen only a few times. The rearrangement uses TRBV5-1 and TRBJ2-3; D is ambiguous. The CDR3 has 13 residues. Trimming took off 7 bases at V and 3 bases at J, with 12 bases between the two ends. CDR1 and CDR2 (germline): SGHRS, YFSETQ. The chain's CDR3 is CASSEPGTDTQYF. The CDR3 coding sequence is TGCGCCAGCTCCGAACCTGGGACAGATACGCAGTATTTT.

This clonotype appeared a few times. The chain is built from TRBV2 and TRBJ2-5; the D is unclear. V was clipped by 8 bases and J by 2 bases, with 12 bases between them. The CDR3 is made up of 13 amino acids. CDR1 and CDR2 from the germline V gene are SNHLY and FYNNEI. CDR3 nucleotides: TGTGCCAGCGGCACTGGCGGACAAGAGACCCAGTACTTC. Protein sequence: CASGTGGQETQYF.

The sample holds a few counts of this clonotype. The CDR3 DNA sequence: TGTGCCAGCGGTGGGGGGGTGGCAGATACGCAGTATTTT. Encoded protein: CASGGGVADTQYF. The genes are TRBV28 and TRBJ2-3; 7 bases are a match to TRBD2. Germline V gene lookup returns CDR1 MDHEN and CDR2 SYDVKM. With 8 bases clipped from V and 4 bases from J, the junction kept 6 bases outside the gene matches. The CDR3 consists of 13 residues.

The chain is built from TRBV7-2 and TRBJ1-6; D not certain. The CDR3 has 18 residues. Deletions cut 5 bases from V and 6 bases from J, with 23 bases between. CDR1 SGHTA and CDR2 FQGNSA come from the germline V gene. The CDR3 sequence is CASSLLYPGELLNSPLHF. Here the CDR3 DNA reads TGTGCCAGCAGCCTACTTTATCCCGGGGAACTTCTTAATTCACCCCTCCACTTT. Complete variable domain (other parts from reference TRBV7-2 and TRBJ1-6): GAGVSQSPSNKVTEKGKDVELRCDPISGHTALYWYRQSLGQGLEFLIYFQGNSAPDKSGLPSDRFSAERTGGSVSTLTIQRTQQEDSAVYLCASSLLYPGELLNSPLHFGNGTRLTVT.

Only one count was recorded for this clonotype. The chain has TRBV12-3 or TRBV12-4 and TRBJ2-1; D is possibly TRBD1 (5 bases). V was shortened by 3 bases and J by 1 base, with 10 bases between the two germline ends. The CDR3 totals 15 residues. The CDR3: CASSLRRTSYNEQFF. DNA of the CDR3: TGTGCCAGCAGTTTGCGGCGGACATCCTACAATGAGCAGTTCTTC.

V gene TRBV5-4 combines with J gene TRBJ1-1; D not certain. Germline V gene data show CDR1 as SGHNT and CDR2 as YYREEE (reference sequence). The ends were cut back, 4 bases at V and 3 bases at J, with 13 bases in the middle. The CDR3 loop spans 14 amino acids. CDR3 loop: CASSVTGAYTEAFF. CDR3 DNA sequence: TGTGCCAGCAGCGTGACTGGAGCGTACACTGAAGCTTTCTTT.

The chain uses TRBV20-1 and TRBJ1-1, with a possible D match to TRBD1 (5 bases). The CDR3 has 15 amino acids. V gave up 1 base and J gave up 2 bases, with 14 bases separating them. CDR1 and CDR2 (germline): DFQATT, SNEGSKA (reference sequence). CDR3 amino acids: CSARAGHTVNTEAFF. The CDR3 DNA reads TGCAGTGCTAGAGCCGGACATACAGTAAACACTGAAGCTTTCTTT.